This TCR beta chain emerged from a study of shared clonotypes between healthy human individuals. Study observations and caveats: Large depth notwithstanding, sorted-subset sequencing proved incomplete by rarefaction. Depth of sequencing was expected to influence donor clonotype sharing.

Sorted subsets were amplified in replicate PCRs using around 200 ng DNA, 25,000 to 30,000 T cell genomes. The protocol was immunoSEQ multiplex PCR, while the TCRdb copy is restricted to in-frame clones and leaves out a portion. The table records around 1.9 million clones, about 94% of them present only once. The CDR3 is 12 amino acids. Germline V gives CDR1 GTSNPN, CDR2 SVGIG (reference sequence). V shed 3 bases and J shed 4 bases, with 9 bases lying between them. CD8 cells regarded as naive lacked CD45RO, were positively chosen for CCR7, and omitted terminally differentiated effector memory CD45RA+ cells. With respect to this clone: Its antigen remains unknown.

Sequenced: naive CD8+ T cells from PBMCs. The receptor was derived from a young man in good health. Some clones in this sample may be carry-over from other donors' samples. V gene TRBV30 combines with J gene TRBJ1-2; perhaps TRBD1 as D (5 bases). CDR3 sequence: CAWRDTAYGYTF. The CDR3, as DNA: TGTGCCTGGAGGGACACCGCCTATGGCTACACCTTC.